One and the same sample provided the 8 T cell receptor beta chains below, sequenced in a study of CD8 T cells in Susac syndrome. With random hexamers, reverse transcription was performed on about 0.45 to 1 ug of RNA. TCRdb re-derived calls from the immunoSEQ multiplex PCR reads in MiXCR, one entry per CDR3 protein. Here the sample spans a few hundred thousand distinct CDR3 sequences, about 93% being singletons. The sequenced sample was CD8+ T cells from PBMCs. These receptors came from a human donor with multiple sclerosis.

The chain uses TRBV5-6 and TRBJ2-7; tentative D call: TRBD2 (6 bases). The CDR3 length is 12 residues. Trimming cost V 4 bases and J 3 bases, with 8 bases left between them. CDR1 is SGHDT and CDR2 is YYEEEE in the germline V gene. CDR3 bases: TGTGCCAGCAGCGGGGGAGGCTACGAGCAGTACTTC. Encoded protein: CASSGGGYEQYF.

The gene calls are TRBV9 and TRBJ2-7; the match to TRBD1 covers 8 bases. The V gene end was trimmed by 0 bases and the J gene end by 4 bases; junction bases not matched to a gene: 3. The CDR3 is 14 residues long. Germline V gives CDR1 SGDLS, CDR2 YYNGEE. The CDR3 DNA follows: TGTGCCAGCAGCGTAGGGCGGACAGGGTACGAGCAGTACTTC. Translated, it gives CASSVGRTGYEQYF.

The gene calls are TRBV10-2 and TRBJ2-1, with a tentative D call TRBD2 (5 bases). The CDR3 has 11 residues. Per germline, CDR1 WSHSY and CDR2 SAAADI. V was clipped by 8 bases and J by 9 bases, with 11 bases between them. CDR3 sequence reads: CASGPGVEQFF. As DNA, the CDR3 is TGCGCCAGCGGGCCCGGGGTTGAGCAGTTCTTC.

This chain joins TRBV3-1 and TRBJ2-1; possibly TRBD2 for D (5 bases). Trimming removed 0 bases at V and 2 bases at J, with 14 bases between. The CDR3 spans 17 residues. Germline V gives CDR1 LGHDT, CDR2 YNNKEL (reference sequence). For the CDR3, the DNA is TGTGCCAGCAGCCAAGAGGTATGGGCTAGCCCCTACAATGAGCAGTTCTTC. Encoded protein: CASSQEVWASPYNEQFF.

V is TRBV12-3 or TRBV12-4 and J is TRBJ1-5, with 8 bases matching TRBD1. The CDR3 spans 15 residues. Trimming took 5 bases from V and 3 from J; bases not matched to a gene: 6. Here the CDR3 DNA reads TGTGCCAGCAGTCGCGACAGGGGCCCCAATCAGCCCCAGCATTTT. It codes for CASSRDRGPNQPQHF.

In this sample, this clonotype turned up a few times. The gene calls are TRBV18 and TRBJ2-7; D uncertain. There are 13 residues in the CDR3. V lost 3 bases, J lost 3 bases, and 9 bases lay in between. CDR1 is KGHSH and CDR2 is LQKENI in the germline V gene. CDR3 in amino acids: CASSPHYHYEQYF. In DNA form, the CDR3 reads TGTGCCAGCTCACCCCACTACCACTACGAGCAGTACTTC.

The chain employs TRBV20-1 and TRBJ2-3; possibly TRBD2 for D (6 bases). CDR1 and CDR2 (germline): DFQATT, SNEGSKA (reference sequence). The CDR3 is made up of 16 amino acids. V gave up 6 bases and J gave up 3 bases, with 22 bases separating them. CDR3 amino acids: CSALETGELGTDTQYF. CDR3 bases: TGCAGTGCATTAGAGACGGGGGAGCTTGGAACAGATACGCAGTATTTT.

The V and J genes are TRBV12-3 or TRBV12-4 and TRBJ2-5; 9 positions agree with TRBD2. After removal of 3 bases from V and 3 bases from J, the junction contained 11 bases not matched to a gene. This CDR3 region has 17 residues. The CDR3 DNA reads TGTGCCAGCAGTTTTCGGGGAGGACTAGCGCCTGAAGAGACCCAGTACTTC. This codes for CASSFRGGLAPEETQYF.